The T cell receptor beta chain described here comes from a study of CD8 T cells in Susac syndrome. Germline values: CDR1 MGHRA, CDR2 YSYEKL. The CDR3 sequence is 17 residues long. V lost 1 base, J lost 8 bases, and 15 bases stayed unmatched. Random hexamers were used to reverse transcribe the RNA input (0.5 to 1 ug). A multiplex approach, immunoSEQ multiplex PCR, amplified TCR beta CDR3 across 54 Vbeta and 13 Jbeta. TCRdb used MiXCR to reprocess the immunoSEQ multiplex PCR reads, holding one entry per CDR3 protein. The repertoire consists of 160,000 or so distinct CDR3 sequences, with approximately 95% occurring once and the leading ten covering 0.16%. Sequencing of TCR beta covered CD8+ and CD4+ T cells obtained from blood.

The TCR sequence derives from a human donor with Susac syndrome. Material: CD4+ T cells from PBMCs. The chain joins TRBV4-1 to TRBJ1-2, with 8 bases matching TRBD1. CDR3 loop: CASSQAIRGQGAGGYTF. The CDR3 DNA reads as TGCGCCAGCAGCCAAGCTATCCGAGGGCAGGGGGCGGGAGGCTACACCTTC.